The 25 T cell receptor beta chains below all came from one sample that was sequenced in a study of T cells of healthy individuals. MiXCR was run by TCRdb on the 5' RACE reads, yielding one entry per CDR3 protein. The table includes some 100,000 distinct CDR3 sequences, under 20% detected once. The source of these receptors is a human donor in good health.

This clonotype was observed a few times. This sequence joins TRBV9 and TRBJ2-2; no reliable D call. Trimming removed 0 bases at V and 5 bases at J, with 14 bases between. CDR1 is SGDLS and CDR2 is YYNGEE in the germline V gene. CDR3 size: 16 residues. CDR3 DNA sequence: TGTGCCAGCAGCGTAGATTATTACGGTCTGACCGGGGAGCTGTTTTTT. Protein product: CASSVDYYGLTGELFF.

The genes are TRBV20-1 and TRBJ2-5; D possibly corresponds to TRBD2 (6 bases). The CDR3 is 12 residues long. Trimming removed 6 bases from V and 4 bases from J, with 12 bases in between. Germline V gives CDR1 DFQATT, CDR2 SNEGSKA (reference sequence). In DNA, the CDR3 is TGCAGTGCAGCACAACTAGCAGAGACCCAGTACTTC. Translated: CSAAQLAETQYF.

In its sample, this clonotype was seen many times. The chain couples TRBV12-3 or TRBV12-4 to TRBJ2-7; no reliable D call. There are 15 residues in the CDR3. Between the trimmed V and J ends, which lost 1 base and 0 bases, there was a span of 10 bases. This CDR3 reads CASSLGQKNSYEQYF. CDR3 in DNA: TGTGCCAGCAGTTTAGGGCAGAAGAACTCCTACGAGCAGTACTTC.

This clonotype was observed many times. The CDR3 sequence: CSVGMGQGAYEQYF. The CDR3 nucleotides read TGCAGCGTTGGAATGGGACAGGGGGCCTACGAGCAGTACTTC. This chain connects TRBV29-1 to TRBJ2-7, with 11 bases aligning to TRBD1. The length of the CDR3 is 14 residues. Germline-derived CDR1 and CDR2 are SQVTM and ANQGSEA. With V trimmed by 4 bases and J by 2 bases, 4 bases remained unmatched.

The CDR3 is CASLWTVEAFF. CDR3 nucleotides: TGTGCCAGCTTATGGACCGTTGAAGCTTTCTTT. This rearrangement joins TRBV2 to TRBJ1-1; D remains unclear. The CDR3 sequence is 11 residues long. Germline CDR1 SNHLY, CDR2 FYNNEI. The V gene lost 8 bases and the J gene lost 7 bases, with 11 bases spanning the gap.

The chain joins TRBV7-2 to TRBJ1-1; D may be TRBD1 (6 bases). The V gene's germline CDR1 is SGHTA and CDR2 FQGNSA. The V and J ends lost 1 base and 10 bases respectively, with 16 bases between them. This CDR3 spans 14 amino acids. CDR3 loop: CASSLGTASLGAFF. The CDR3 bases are TGTGCCAGCAGCTTAGGGACAGCGAGTCTGGGAGCTTTCTTT.

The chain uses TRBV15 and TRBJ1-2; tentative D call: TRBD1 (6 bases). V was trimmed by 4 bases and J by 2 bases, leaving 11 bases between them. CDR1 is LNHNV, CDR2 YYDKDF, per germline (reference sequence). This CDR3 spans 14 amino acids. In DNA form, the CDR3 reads TGTGCCACCAGCATCTACCAGGGGAACTATGGCTACACCTTC. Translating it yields CATSIYQGNYGYTF.

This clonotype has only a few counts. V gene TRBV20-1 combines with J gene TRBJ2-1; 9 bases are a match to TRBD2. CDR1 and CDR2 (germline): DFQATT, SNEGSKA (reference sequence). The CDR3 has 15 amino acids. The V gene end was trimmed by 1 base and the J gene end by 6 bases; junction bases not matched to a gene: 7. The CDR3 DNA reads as TGCAGTGCTAGAGCAGCGCGGGGGGGATTCAATGAGCAGTTCTTC. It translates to CSARAARGGFNEQFF.

As DNA, the CDR3 is TGTGCCAGCAGCCAAGGGCAGCTTTGGGCTGAAGCTTTCTTT. It specifies CASSQGQLWAEAFF. The chain combines TRBV4-2 with TRBJ1-1; D is unresolved. Per germline, CDR1 LGHNA and CDR2 YNFKEQ. The CDR3 runs 14 residues. The V gene lost 1 base and the J gene lost 6 bases, with 12 bases spanning the gap.

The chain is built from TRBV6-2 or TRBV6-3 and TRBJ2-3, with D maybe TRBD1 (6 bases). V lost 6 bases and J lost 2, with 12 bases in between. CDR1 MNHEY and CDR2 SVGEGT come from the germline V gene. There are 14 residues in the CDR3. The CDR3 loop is CASSSDRHTDTQYF. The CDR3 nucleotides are TGTGCCAGCAGCTCGGACAGACACACAGATACGCAGTATTTT.

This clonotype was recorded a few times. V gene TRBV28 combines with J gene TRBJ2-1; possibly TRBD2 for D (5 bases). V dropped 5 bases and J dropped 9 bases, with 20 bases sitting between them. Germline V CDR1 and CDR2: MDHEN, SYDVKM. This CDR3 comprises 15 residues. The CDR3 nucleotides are TGTGCCAGCAGTACCCTACTAGTAACGGGCAGTGAGCAGTTCTTC. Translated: CASSTLLVTGSEQFF.

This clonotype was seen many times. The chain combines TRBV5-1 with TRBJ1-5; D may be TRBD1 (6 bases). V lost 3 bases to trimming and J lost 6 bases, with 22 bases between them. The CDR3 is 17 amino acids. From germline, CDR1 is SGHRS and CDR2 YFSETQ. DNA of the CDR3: TGCGCCAGCAGCTGGGGGCTGAAAAGGGGGGCGGCTCAGCCCCAGCATTTT. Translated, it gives CASSWGLKRGAAQPQHF. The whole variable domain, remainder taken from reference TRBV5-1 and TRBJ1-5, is KAGVTQTPRYLIKTRGQQVTLSCSPISGHRSVSWYQQTPGQGLQFLFEYFSETQRNKGNFPGRFSGRQFSNSRSEMNVSTLELGDSALYLCASSWGLKRGAAQPQHFGDGTRLSIL.

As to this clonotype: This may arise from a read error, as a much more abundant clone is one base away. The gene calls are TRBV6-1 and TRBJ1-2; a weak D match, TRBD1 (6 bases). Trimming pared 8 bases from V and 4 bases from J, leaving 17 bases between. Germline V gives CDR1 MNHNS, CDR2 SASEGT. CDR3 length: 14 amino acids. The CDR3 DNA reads TGTGCCAGCCTGCAACTGGGGGCCAGCTATGGCTACACCTTC. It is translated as CASLQLGASYGYTF.

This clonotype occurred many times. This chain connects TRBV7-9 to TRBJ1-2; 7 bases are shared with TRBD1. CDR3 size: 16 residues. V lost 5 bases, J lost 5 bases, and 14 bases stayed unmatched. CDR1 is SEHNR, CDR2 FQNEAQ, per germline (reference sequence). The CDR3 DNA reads TGTGCCAGCAGCGCCATACGCCGGGACAGCCTATATGGCTACACCTTC. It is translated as CASSAIRRDSLYGYTF.

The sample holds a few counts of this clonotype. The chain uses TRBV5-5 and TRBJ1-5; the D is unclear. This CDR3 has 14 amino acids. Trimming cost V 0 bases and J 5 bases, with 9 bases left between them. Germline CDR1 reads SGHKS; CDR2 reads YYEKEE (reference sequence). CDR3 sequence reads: CASSLGRWDQPQHF. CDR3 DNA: TGTGCCAGCAGCTTGGGACGGTGGGATCAGCCCCAGCATTTT.

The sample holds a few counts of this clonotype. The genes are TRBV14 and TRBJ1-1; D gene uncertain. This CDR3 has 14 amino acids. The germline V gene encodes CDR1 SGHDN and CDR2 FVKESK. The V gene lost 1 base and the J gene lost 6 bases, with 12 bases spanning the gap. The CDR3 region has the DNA TGTGCCAGCAGCCAAGTCTGGGAAGGACCTGAAGCTTTCTTT. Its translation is CASSQVWEGPEAFF.

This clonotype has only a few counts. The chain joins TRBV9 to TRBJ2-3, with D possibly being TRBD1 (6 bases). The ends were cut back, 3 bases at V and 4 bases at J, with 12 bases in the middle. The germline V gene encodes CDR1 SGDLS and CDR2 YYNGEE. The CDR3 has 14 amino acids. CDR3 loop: CASSAQGTADTQYF. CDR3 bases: TGTGCCAGCAGCGCCCAGGGGACCGCAGATACGCAGTATTTT.

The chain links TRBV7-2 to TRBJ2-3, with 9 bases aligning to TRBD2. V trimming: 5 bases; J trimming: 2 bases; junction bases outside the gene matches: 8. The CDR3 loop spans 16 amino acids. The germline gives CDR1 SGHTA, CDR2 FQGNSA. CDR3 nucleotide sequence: TGTGCCAGCAGCAAAGGGCGGGGGGGCTCCACAGATACGCAGTATTTT. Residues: CASSKGRGGSTDTQYF.

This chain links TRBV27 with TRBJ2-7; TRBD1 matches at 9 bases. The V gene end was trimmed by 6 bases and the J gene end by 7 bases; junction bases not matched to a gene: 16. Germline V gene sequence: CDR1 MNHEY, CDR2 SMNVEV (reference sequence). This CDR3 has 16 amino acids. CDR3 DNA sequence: TGTGCCAGCAGAATCCTTGGCCCGACAGGGGGAGAAGAGCAGTACTTC. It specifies CASRILGPTGGEEQYF.

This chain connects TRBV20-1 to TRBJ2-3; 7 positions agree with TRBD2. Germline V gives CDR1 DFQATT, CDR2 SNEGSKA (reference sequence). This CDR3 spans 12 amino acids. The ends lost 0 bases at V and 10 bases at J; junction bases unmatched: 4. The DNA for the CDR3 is TGCAGTGCTAGAGAAGGACTAGTTTCGCAGTATTTT. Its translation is CSAREGLVSQYF.

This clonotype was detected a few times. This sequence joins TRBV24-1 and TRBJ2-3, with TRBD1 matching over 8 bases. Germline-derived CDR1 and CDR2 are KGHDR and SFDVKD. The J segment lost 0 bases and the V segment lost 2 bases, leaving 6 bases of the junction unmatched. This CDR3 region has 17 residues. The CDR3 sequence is CATSDWTGFTSTDTQYF. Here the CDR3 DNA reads TGTGCCACCAGTGATTGGACAGGGTTCACTAGCACAGATACGCAGTATTTT.

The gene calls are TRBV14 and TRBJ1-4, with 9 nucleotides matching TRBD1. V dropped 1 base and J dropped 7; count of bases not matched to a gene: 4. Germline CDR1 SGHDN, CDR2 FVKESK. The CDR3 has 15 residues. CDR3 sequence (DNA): TGTGCCAGCAGCCAAGTGACAGGGGGTGGTGAAAAACTGTTTTTT. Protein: CASSQVTGGGEKLFF. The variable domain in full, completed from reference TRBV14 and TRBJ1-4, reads EAGVTQFPSHSVIEKGQTVTLRCDPISGHDNLYWYRRVMGKEIKFLLHFVKESKQDESGMPNNRFLAERTGGTYSTLKVQPAELEDSGVYFCASSQVTGGGEKLFFGSGTQLSVL.

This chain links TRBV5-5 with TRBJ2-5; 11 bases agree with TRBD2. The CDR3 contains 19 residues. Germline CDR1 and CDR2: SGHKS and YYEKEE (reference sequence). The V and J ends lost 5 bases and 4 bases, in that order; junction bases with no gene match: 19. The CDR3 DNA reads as TGTGCCAGCAGGTTTGGGACTAGCGGAACCCTTCTGATGGGAGAGACCCAGTACTTC. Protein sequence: CASRFGTSGTLLMGETQYF.

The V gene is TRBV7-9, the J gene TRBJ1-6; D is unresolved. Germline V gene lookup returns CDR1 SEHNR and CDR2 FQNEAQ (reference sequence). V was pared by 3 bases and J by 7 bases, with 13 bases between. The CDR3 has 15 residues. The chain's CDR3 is CASSLIVVRNSPLHF. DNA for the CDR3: TGTGCCAGCAGCTTGATTGTGGTACGGAATTCACCCCTCCACTTT.

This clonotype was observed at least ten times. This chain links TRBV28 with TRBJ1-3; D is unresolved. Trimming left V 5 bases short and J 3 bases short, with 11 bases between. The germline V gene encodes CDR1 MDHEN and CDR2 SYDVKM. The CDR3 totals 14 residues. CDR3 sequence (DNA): TGTGCCAGCAGTCCAAGGGCCTTTGGAAACACCATATATTTT. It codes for CASSPRAFGNTIYF.